This TCR beta chain was sequenced in a study of blood T cell repertoires in COVID-19. Measured with immunoSEQ multiplex PCR; TCRdb has only the in-frame clones, and not every one. The sample lists fewer than 130,000 clones; 76% were seen once. This CDR3 spans 15 amino acids. Trimming cost V 0 bases and J 4 bases, with 12 bases left between them. The V gene's germline CDR1 is MNHEY and CDR2 SVGAGI. What was sequenced was peripheral blood. The sequence was collected from a woman of 80 years or more with acute or convalescent COVID-19. The chain couples TRBV6-5 to TRBJ1-1; D gene ambiguous. CDR3 in amino acids: CASSYSWALATEAFF. CDR3 bases: TGTGCCAGCAGTTACTCTTGGGCTCTGGCCACTGAAGCTTTCTTT.